The sequence of this T cell receptor (beta chain) was determined in a study of blood T cell repertoires in COVID-19. Background on the study: Sources were T cells, B-cell-depleted T cells, or PBMCs; the material itself was cDNA or gDNA.

Those enrolled in Seattle joined during active infection and were followed longitudinally afterward. Sequencing used immunoSEQ multiplex PCR; TCRdb keeps in-frame clones, though not all of them. The sample yields under 150,000 clones, roughly 85% seen once. The CDR3 has 12 amino acids. Trimming left V 3 bases short and J 3 bases short, with 8 bases between. Germline V CDR1 and CDR2: DFQATT, SNEGSKA (reference sequence). The TCR comes from a woman aged 60 to 75 with COVID-19, enrolled during active disease. The chain employs TRBV20-1 and TRBJ1-1; D is undetermined. Sequencing input: peripheral blood. The CDR3 here is CSASEAYTEAFF. CDR3 in DNA: TGCAGTGCTAGTGAAGCGTACACTGAAGCTTTCTTT.